The 6 T cell receptor beta chains in this list originate from one sample, sequenced in a study of siplizumab effects on memory and regulatory T cells (dated by TCRdb to about 2019). The library relied on the immunoSEQ multiplex PCR assay. In TCRdb, the immuneACCESS table is reduced to in-frame sequences with V and J assigned. These tables do not hold every clone; where another copy was compared, an unresolved V gene accounts for under half, and the others remain unexplained. The sample yields about 82,000 clones; 87% were counted once. The ten biggest clones cover around 1.4% of the sample. Sequenced input: Tregs sorted from blood. The receptors stem from a human donor in good health.

The chain links TRBV6-1 to TRBJ2-1, with D unresolved. The CDR3 contains 11 residues. In germline, CDR1 is MNHNS, CDR2 SASEGT. Trimming took off 5 bases at V and 15 bases at J, with 14 bases between the two ends. CDR3 bases: TGTGCCAGCAGTTATAGGTGGGGTATGTTCTTC. It codes for CASSYRWGMFF.

The rearrangement uses TRBV6-1 and TRBJ2-3; 7 bases are shared with TRBD1. The germline gives CDR1 MNHNS, CDR2 SASEGT. The J segment lost 3 bases and the V segment lost 7 bases, leaving 10 bases of the junction unmatched. This CDR3 spans 15 amino acids. CDR3 nucleotide sequence: TGTGCCAGCATACAGGGGCAGTGGGGGACAGATACGCAGTATTTT. As protein: CASIQGQWGTDTQYF.

V and J are TRBV27 and TRBJ1-6; unclear D gene. CDR1 MNHEY and CDR2 SMNVEV come from the germline V gene (reference sequence). CDR3 size: 15 residues. V lost 2 bases and J lost 6, with 11 bases in between. This CDR3 is CASSLTYMGNSPLHF. CDR3 nucleotides: TGTGCCAGCAGTTTAACCTACATGGGTAATTCACCCCTCCACTTT.

The chain has TRBV10-2 and TRBJ2-7; 11 bases are shared with TRBD2. V lost 8 bases and J lost 5; bases outside the gene matches: 8. The CDR3 has 14 residues. Germline loops: CDR1 WSHSY, CDR2 SAAADI. The CDR3 DNA reads as TGCGCCAGCTTTCCTAGCGGGGGGACCCACGAGCAGTACTTC. It specifies CASFPSGGTHEQYF.

J is TRBJ2-1 and V is TRBV6-4, with 16 bases matching TRBD2. The CDR3 sequence is 15 residues long. CDR1 is MRHNA, CDR2 SNTAGT, per germline. Trimming took 6 bases from V and 8 from J; bases not matched to a gene: 4. CDR3 protein: CASSSGTSGRDEQFF. The CDR3 nucleotides are TGTGCCAGCAGCTCCGGGACTAGCGGGAGGGATGAGCAGTTCTTC.

A word on this clone: A read error is possible here, since a much larger clone lies one base away. Within the sample, other DNA sequences also encode this same CDR3. The V and J genes are TRBV6-1 and TRBJ1-2; D is uncertain. The V gene lost 4 bases and the J gene lost 2 bases, with 2 bases spanning the gap. Germline-derived CDR1 and CDR2 are MNHNS and SASEGT. This CDR3 region has 11 residues. In DNA form, the CDR3 reads TGTGCCAGCAGTGTGAACTATGGCTACACCTTC. Amino acids: CASSVNYGYTF.